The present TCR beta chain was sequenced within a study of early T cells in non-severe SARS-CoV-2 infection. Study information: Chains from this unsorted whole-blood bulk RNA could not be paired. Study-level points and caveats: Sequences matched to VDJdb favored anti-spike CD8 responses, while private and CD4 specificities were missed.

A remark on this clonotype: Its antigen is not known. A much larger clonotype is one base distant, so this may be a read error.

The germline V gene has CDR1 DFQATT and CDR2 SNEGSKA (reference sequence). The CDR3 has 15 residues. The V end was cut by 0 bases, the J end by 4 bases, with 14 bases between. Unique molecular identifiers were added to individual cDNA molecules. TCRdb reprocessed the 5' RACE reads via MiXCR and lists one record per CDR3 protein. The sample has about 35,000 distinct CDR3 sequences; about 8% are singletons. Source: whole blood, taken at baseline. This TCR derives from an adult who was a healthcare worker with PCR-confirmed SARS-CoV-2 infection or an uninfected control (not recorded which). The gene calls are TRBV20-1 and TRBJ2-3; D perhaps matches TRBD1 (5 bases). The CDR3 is CSAREGARGPDTQYF. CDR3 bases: TGCAGTGCTAGAGAAGGGGCTAGAGGCCCAGATACGCAGTATTTT.